These 3 T cell receptor beta chains came from one sample sequenced in a study of T cell changes during pregnancy in multiple sclerosis. Sequencing used immunoSEQ multiplex PCR; TCRdb keeps in-frame clones, though not all of them. Of tens of thousands of clones in the sample, more than 85% were seen once. Material: CD8+ T cells from peripheral blood mononuclear cells, obtained in the first trimester of pregnancy. Receptor source: a female donor with multiple sclerosis, enrolled in a pregnancy study.

The CDR3 sequence: CASSQEREGPIEQFF. The CDR3 DNA reads TGCGCCAGCAGCCAAGAAAGGGAGGGACCCATTGAGCAGTTCTTC. The rearrangement links TRBV4-3 to TRBJ2-1; TRBD2 aligns across 7 bases. The CDR3 has 15 residues. In germline, CDR1 is LGHNA, CDR2 YSLEER. V lost 0 bases, J lost 9 bases, and 8 bases stayed unmatched.

The DNA for the CDR3 is TGCGCCAGCAGCTTGACTAGCGGGAAAGAGACCCAGTACTTC. This codes for CASSLTSGKETQYF. This chain joins TRBV5-1 and TRBJ2-5, with 10 nucleotides matching TRBD2. Trimming at V came to 1 base and at J to 3 bases, leaving 0 bases not matched to a gene. The CDR3 is made up of 14 amino acids. Per the germline V gene, CDR1 is SGHRS and CDR2 is YFSETQ.

This rearrangement joins TRBV4-3 to TRBJ2-3; D gene ambiguous. This CDR3 is built from 17 residues. Germline V gives CDR1 LGHNA, CDR2 YSLEER. V lost 0 bases to trimming and J lost 2 bases, with 15 bases between them. The DNA of the CDR3 is TGCGCCAGCAGCCAAGATTTTGCAGGCCGAGACACAGATACGCAGTATTTT. It translates to CASSQDFAGRDTDTQYF.